These 32 T cell receptor beta chains were sequenced from one sample in a study of blood T cell repertoires in COVID-19. Data came from immunoSEQ multiplex PCR; TCRdb stores just in-frame clones and leaves some out. This table holds some 230,000 clones, approximately 90% found once. Sequenced sample: PBMCs or T cells enriched from blood (not recorded which). All receptors derive from a woman aged 18-29 years in a cohort exposed to, infected with or recovered from COVID-19 (not recorded which).

Turning to this clone: Because the CDR3's place on the DNA is in doubt, the DNA is left out and the CDR3 is given as listed by TCRdb. The genes are TRBV29-1 and TRBJ2-1; the table's D call of TRBD2 was not tested on the DNA. The length of the CDR3 is 11 amino acids, counting both ends. Germline CDR1 reads SQVTM; CDR2 reads ANQGSEA. CDR3 sequence: CSVGTGTPEFF.

This clone was observed a handful of times. The chain uses TRBV5-1 and TRBJ1-5; tentative D call: TRBD1 (6 bases). Germline V gives CDR1 SGHRS, CDR2 YFSETQ. The CDR3 has 14 amino acids. V dropped 4 bases and J dropped 4 bases, with 12 bases sitting between them. As DNA, the CDR3 is TGCGCCAGCAGCGAGGGGGTCCTTAATCAGCCCCAGCATTTT. As protein: CASSEGVLNQPQHF.

The gene calls are TRBV5-1 and TRBJ1-2, with D maybe TRBD1 (6 bases). The CDR3 totals 13 residues. Germline values: CDR1 SGHRS, CDR2 YFSETQ. V was trimmed by 3 bases and J by 10 bases, leaving 16 bases between them. CDR3 bases: TGCGCCAGCAGCTCACTACAGGGATTGCACTACACCTTC. Translation gives CASSSLQGLHYTF.

The chain combines TRBV4-2 with TRBJ1-2, with TRBD1 matching over 7 bases. V lost 0 bases and J lost 6; bases outside the gene matches: 7. Germline CDR1 reads LGHNA; CDR2 reads YNFKEQ. The CDR3 contains 15 residues. CDR3 in amino acids: CASSQDLGGPDGYTF. The CDR3 nucleotides read TGTGCCAGCAGCCAAGATTTAGGGGGCCCTGATGGCTACACCTTC.

The chain employs TRBV14 and TRBJ1-1, with 8 bases matching TRBD1. The CDR3 has 14 amino acids. V was pared by 6 bases and J by 1 base, with 4 bases of the junction left unmatched. Germline CDR1 and CDR2: SGHDN and FVKESK. The CDR3 reads CASRPTGANTEAFF. DNA for the CDR3: TGTGCCAGCAGGCCGACAGGGGCGAACACTGAAGCTTTCTTT. Full variable domain (rest looked up from reference TRBV14 and TRBJ1-1): EAGVTQFPSHSVIEKGQTVTLRCDPISGHDNLYWYRRVMGKEIKFLLHFVKESKQDESGMPNNRFLAERTGGTYSTLKVQPAELEDSGVYFCASRPTGANTEAFFGQGTRLTVV.

This chain uses TRBV18 with TRBJ2-3, with D unresolved. Germline lookup yields CDR1 KGHSH and CDR2 LQKENI. The CDR3 extends over 13 amino acids. The V gene lost 3 bases and the J gene lost 4 bases, with 8 bases spanning the gap. In nucleotides, the CDR3 is TGTGCCAGCTCACCCGGCGGATCAGATACGCAGTATTTT. Its protein product is CASSPGGSDTQYF.

The V call is TRBV5-1, the J call TRBJ2-7; weak D call: TRBD2 (6 bases). The V and J ends lost 1 base and 0 bases respectively, with 17 bases between them. Germline V gene data show CDR1 as SGHRS and CDR2 as YFSETQ. The CDR3 length is 17 residues. In nucleotides, the CDR3 is TGCGCCAGCAGCTTGACCCCCCCTAGCGTATCCTCCTACGAGCAGTACTTC. Its protein is CASSLTPPSVSSYEQYF.

The rearrangement uses TRBV28 and TRBJ2-2; 10 positions match TRBD2. After removal of 3 bases from V and 3 bases from J, the junction contained 4 bases not matched to a gene. Per germline, CDR1 MDHEN and CDR2 SYDVKM. The CDR3 spans 16 residues. The CDR3 is CASSFPSGGDTGELFF. DNA of the CDR3: TGTGCCAGCAGTTTCCCGAGCGGGGGGGACACCGGGGAGCTGTTTTTT.

The V call is TRBV29-1, the J call TRBJ1-5; D not resolved. Trimming cost V 6 bases and J 4 bases, with 10 bases left between them. The CDR3 has 12 amino acids. Per the germline V gene, CDR1 is SQVTM and CDR2 is ANQGSEA. The CDR3 DNA reads TGCAGCGTCGCGGGGTTAAATCAGCCCCAGCATTTT. Its protein is CSVAGLNQPQHF. The full variable domain, completed using reference TRBV29-1 and TRBJ1-5, is SAVISQKPSRDICQRGTSLTIQCQVDSQVTMMFWYRQQPGQSLTLIATANQGSEATYESGFVIDKFPISRPNLTFSTLTVSNMSPEDSSIYLCSVAGLNQPQHFGDGTRLSIL.

This clone was seen a single time. This chain connects TRBV4-2 to TRBJ2-2; D might be TRBD2 (6 bases). This CDR3 spans 17 amino acids. Germline V lookup: CDR1 LGHNA, CDR2 YNFKEQ. Trimming stripped 0 bases from V and 5 bases from J, with 16 bases between. As DNA, the CDR3 is TGTGCCAGCAGCCAAGATCGCGGGACCCGCGCGACCGGGGAGCTGTTTTTT. Its protein product is CASSQDRGTRATGELFF.

This chain joins TRBV6-5 and TRBJ1-1, with no clear D. The CDR3 consists of 14 residues. V dropped 6 bases and J dropped 5 bases, with 16 bases sitting between them. The germline V gene encodes CDR1 MNHEY and CDR2 SVGAGI. Written as DNA, the CDR3 is TGTGCCAGCAGCCCAGGAGGGCTATGGACTGAAGCTTTCTTT. Protein sequence: CASSPGGLWTEAFF.

The rearrangement joins TRBV6-4 to TRBJ1-2; D not certain. The V end was cut by 4 bases, the J end by 4 bases, with 13 bases between. The germline CDR1 and CDR2 sequences are MRHNA and SNTAGT. The CDR3 consists of 14 residues. CDR3 region: CASSAELFTYGYTF. DNA of the CDR3: TGTGCCAGCAGTGCCGAGTTGTTCACCTATGGCTACACCTTC.

This clone has only one observation. The chain links TRBV4-2 to TRBJ2-7; TRBD2 is a possible D gene (5 bases). The CDR3 is made up of 15 amino acids. CDR1 is LGHNA, CDR2 YNFKEQ, per germline. V gave up 0 bases and J gave up 7 bases, with 16 bases separating them. The DNA for the CDR3 is TGTGCCAGCAGCCAAGATCGCGGGTCAATGGGGGAGCAGTACTTC. Translated: CASSQDRGSMGEQYF.

This chain uses TRBV5-1 with TRBJ2-1, with 7 bases that match TRBD2. The CDR3 has 14 residues. V shed 2 bases and J 6 bases; nucleotides not matched to a gene: 5. Germline V lookup: CDR1 SGHRS, CDR2 YFSETQ. The CDR3 is CASSFGGRGNEQFF. DNA of the CDR3: TGCGCCAGCAGCTTTGGTGGGAGGGGCAATGAGCAGTTCTTC.

The gene calls are TRBV18 and TRBJ1-2; D remains unclear. The length of the CDR3 is 16 residues. V lost 6 bases to trimming and J lost 2 bases, with 19 bases between them. The germline V gene encodes CDR1 KGHSH and CDR2 LQKENI. CDR3: CASSLNAAGNNYGYTF. The CDR3 DNA reads as TGTGCCAGCTCGCTGAACGCCGCAGGCAACAACTATGGCTACACCTTC.

This clone was seen only a few times. The germline gene is not matched at one end of the junction; a read error may be the cause. The chain employs TRBV7-7 and TRBJ2-2, with D perhaps matching TRBD1 (6 bases). The CDR3 runs 14 residues. CDR1 and CDR2 (germline): SSHAT, FNYEAQ (reference sequence). The CDR3 here is CASRSTGNTGELFF. The CDR3 DNA sequence: TGTGCTAGCAGATCGACAGGGAACACCGGGGAGCTGTTTTTT.

The CDR3, as DNA: TGCGCCAGCAGCTCCGGACAGGGGGCTGGAAATTACGAGCAGTACTTC. Encoded protein: CASSSGQGAGNYEQYF. The chain employs TRBV5-1 and TRBJ2-7, with 11 bases aligning to TRBD1. With V trimmed by 3 bases and J by 4 bases, 9 bases remained unmatched. The CDR3 is made up of 16 amino acids. Germline V gene data show CDR1 as SGHRS and CDR2 as YFSETQ.

The chain uses TRBV13 and TRBJ1-2; TRBD1 is a possible D gene (5 bases). The CDR3 covers 16 residues. Germline-derived CDR1 and CDR2 are PRHDT and FYEKMQ (reference sequence). Trimming shortened V by 2 bases and J by 4 bases, and 17 bases separated the two germline ends. The CDR3 bases are TGTGCCAGCAGCTTAAAACTGACAGCGACCGCCTATGGCTACACCTTC. Its translation: CASSLKLTATAYGYTF.

This clone has just one count. The V gene is TRBV11-3, the J gene TRBJ2-3; 8 nucleotides match TRBD2. Germline CDR1 and CDR2: SGHNT and YENEEA. The CDR3 loop spans 16 amino acids. V gave up 3 bases and J gave up 2 bases; unmatched junction bases: 7. The CDR3 protein is CASSFELAENTDTQYF. In DNA, the CDR3 is TGTGCCAGCAGCTTCGAACTAGCGGAGAACACAGATACGCAGTATTTT.

The rearrangement uses TRBV7-6 and TRBJ1-3, with a weak D call TRBD1 (6 bases). The V and J ends lost 2 bases and 7 bases respectively, with 15 bases between them. The CDR3 is 15 residues long. Germline V lookup: CDR1 SGHVS, CDR2 FNYEAQ. The CDR3 reads CASSLNRAPRNTIYF. The CDR3 nucleotides read TGTGCCAGCAGCTTAAACAGGGCACCACGCAACACCATATATTTT.

Regarding this clone: A junction end diverges from the germline sequence, so it may reflect a read error. The genes are TRBV3-1 (or the pseudogene TRBV3-2) and TRBJ1-6; D might be TRBD1 (6 bases). CDR3 length: 22 amino acids. The V gene's germline CDR1 is LGHDT and CDR2 YNNKEL (reference sequence). Here the CDR3 reads CASSQDIVGVQGILSYYSPLHF. CDR3 sequence (DNA): TGTGCCAGCAGCCAAGATATAGTCGGTGTACAGGGCATCCTCTCCTATTATTCACCCCTCCACTTT.

The J gene is TRBJ2-3, the V gene TRBV24-1, with 8 bases fitting TRBD2. Germline V CDR1 and CDR2: KGHDR, SFDVKD. The CDR3 is made up of 17 amino acids. The ends lost 4 bases at V and 4 bases at J; junction bases unmatched: 12. CDR3 amino acids: CATSEPPGLGFADTQYF. CDR3 nucleotides: TGTGCCACCAGTGAACCCCCGGGACTAGGGTTCGCAGATACGCAGTATTTT.

V usage is TRBV6-5 and J usage is TRBJ1-3, with D possibly matching TRBD1 (6 bases). Germline CDR1 MNHEY, CDR2 SVGAGI. The V and J ends lost 7 bases and 4 bases respectively, with 11 bases between them. The CDR3 spans 13 residues. CDR3 region: CASTQGSGNTIYF. CDR3 nucleotides: TGTGCCAGCACCCAGGGGTCAGGAAACACCATATATTTT.

The chain employs TRBV5-4 and TRBJ1-1, with TRBD1 as a possible D gene (5 bases). V dropped 1 base and J dropped 4 bases, with 14 bases sitting between them. This CDR3 region has 15 residues. CDR1 SGHNT and CDR2 YYREEE come from the germline V gene (reference sequence). In DNA form, the CDR3 reads TGTGCCAGCAGCTTGTTTCCGGTCGGGGGCACTGAAGCTTTCTTT. It translates to CASSLFPVGGTEAFF. Looking up the rest from reference TRBV5-4 and TRBJ1-1 gives the full variable domain: ETGVTQSPTHLIKTRGQQVTLRCSSQSGHNTVSWYQQALGQGPQFIFQYYREEENGRGNFPPRFSGLQFPNYSSELNVNALELDDSALYLCASSLFPVGGTEAFFGQGTRLTVV.

The chain couples TRBV5-1 to TRBJ2-5; D might be TRBD2 (6 bases). There are 14 residues in the CDR3. From germline, CDR1 is SGHRS and CDR2 YFSETQ. The V end was cut by 4 bases, the J end by 4 bases, with 14 bases between. CDR3 DNA: TGCGCCAGCAGCCTGACTAGTTTCGGAGAGACCCAGTACTTC. It encodes CASSLTSFGETQYF.

The genes are TRBV9 and TRBJ2-7; 10 bases are a match to TRBD2. V lost 5 bases to trimming and J lost 1 base; unmatched junction nucleotides: 9. The CDR3 is 16 residues long. CDR1 is SGDLS and CDR2 is YYNGEE in the germline V gene. CDR3 loop: CASSSGETSGSYEQYF. Written as DNA, the CDR3 is TGTGCCAGCAGTTCAGGGGAGACTAGCGGGTCCTACGAGCAGTACTTC.

The V call is TRBV28, the J call TRBJ2-5; D is possibly TRBD2 (6 bases). From germline, CDR1 is MDHEN and CDR2 SYDVKM. This CDR3 region has 14 residues. V was clipped by 3 bases and J by 4 bases, with 12 bases between them. For the CDR3, the DNA is TGTGCCAGCAGTTTGGGGACTCCCCTAGAGACCCAGTACTTC. Protein: CASSLGTPLETQYF.

This rearrangement joins TRBV5-8 to TRBJ2-3; D not resolved. The germline gives CDR1 SGHTS, CDR2 YDEGEE. Trimming left V 9 bases short and J 0 bases short, with 11 bases between. The CDR3 is made up of 13 amino acids. The CDR3 DNA is TGTGCCACCCCGACTGTTAGCACAGATACGCAGTATTTT. Its translation is CATPTVSTDTQYF.

This clone was observed once. The CDR3 region has the DNA TGTGCCAGCAGCCAAAGGTACGGAGATGGCTACACCTTC. Translating it yields CASSQRYGDGYTF. This chain links TRBV3-1 (or the pseudogene TRBV3-2) with TRBJ1-2; no clear D gene. Germline V gene data show CDR1 as LGHDT and CDR2 as YNNKEL (reference sequence). This CDR3 is 13 amino acids long. V was clipped by 2 bases and J by 6 bases, with 10 bases between them.

This clone was seen once. V and J are TRBV28 and TRBJ1-2; perhaps TRBD1 as D (5 bases). V was shortened by 9 bases and J by 4 bases, with 24 bases between the two germline ends. Germline CDR1 reads MDHEN; CDR2 reads SYDVKM. The CDR3 contains 16 residues. The CDR3 spells CASTAHNPTRGYGYTF. CDR3 DNA: TGTGCCAGTACTGCCCATAACCCTACAAGGGGCTATGGCTACACCTTC.

The chain carries TRBV6-5 and TRBJ1-6, with 7 bases aligning to TRBD1. CDR1 is MNHEY, CDR2 SVGAGI, per germline. The CDR3 is 15 amino acids. The V and J ends lost 0 bases and 7 bases, in that order; junction bases with no gene match: 3. CDR3 sequence (DNA): TGTGCCAGCAGTTACTCCGGGACAGAGAATTCACCCCTCCACTTT. It translates to CASSYSGTENSPLHF.

The chain couples TRBV10-3 to TRBJ2-1, with a possible D match to TRBD1 (6 bases). Trimming pared 2 bases from V and 7 bases from J, leaving 15 bases between. This CDR3 comprises 15 residues. Germline lookup yields CDR1 ENHRY and CDR2 SYGVKD. The CDR3 reads CAISEQDKRGNEQFF. DNA of the CDR3: TGTGCCATCAGTGAGCAGGACAAGAGGGGGAATGAGCAGTTCTTC.